This paragraph reports one T cell receptor (beta chain). The CDR3 runs 17 residues. The V end lost 0 bases, the J end lost 3 bases, and 18 bases lay between the germline ends. Germline lookup yields CDR1 SGHTA and CDR2 FQGNSA. Each of the patients experienced relapse following autologous stem cell transplantation, and their brentuximab vedotin exposure differed. The entry originates in a study of PD-1 blockade in classical Hodgkin lymphoma. Only in-frame clones appear in the TCRdb table, and some are missing; sequencing was by immunoSEQ multiplex PCR. The sample contains 20,000 to 25,000 clones, around four fifths of which appear only once.

The source of this sequence is a human donor with classical Hodgkin lymphoma. Source: peripheral blood mononuclear cells (PBMCs), taken before the second cycle of nivolumab. The chain joins TRBV7-2 to TRBJ2-7; TRBD2 might be the D (6 bases). CDR3 sequence (DNA): TGTGCCAGCAGCTTAGCGCGGGACGTATGGGCCCACTACGAGCAGTACTTC. This gives the protein CASSLARDVWAHYEQYF.